The rows below give T cell receptor beta chains drawn from one sample of a study of shared clonotypes between healthy human individuals. The assay was immunoSEQ multiplex PCR, and TCRdb's table has in-frame clones only and misses some. The sample holds about 2.4 million clones, over 85% seen once. The sample comprised naive CD4+ T cells from PBMCs. The receptors derive from a man aged 18 to 35 in good health. Some clones in this sample may be carry-over from other donors' samples. Both conserved end residues are part of each CDR3. Each record gives: J gene, D gene, clone size, V gene, CDR3 DNA, CDR3 protein. D genes are given only for firm matches. Clone size is shown for a subset of rows, as once, few, many or a class of expanded clone.

TRBJ1-2 - - TRBV23-1 TGCGCCAGCAGCCCCCCAGGGAAGATAGGCTACACCTTC CASSPPGKIGYTF
TRBJ1-6 - once TRBV6-5 TGTGCCAGCAAGGGCGTCCTGGAGTCACCCCTCCACTTT CASKGVLESPLHF
TRBJ2-2 TRBD1 - TRBV19 TGTGCCAGCTACACAGGGGATTGGGCCGGGGAGCTGTTTTTT CASYTGDWAGELFF
TRBJ2-7 TRBD1 - TRBV27 TGTGCCAGCCCCAGGGGGCTCGAGCAGTACTTC CASPRGLEQYF
TRBJ2-4 - - TRBV13 TGTGCCAGCAGCTTATTCCCGAGAAGTAGGTCCAAAAACATTCAGTACTTC CASSLFPRSRSKNIQYF
TRBJ1-5 TRBD1 - TRBV15 TGTGCCACCAGCAGAGCTGGAGACAGGGGGCGTAGTCAGCCCCAGCATTTT CATSRAGDRGRSQPQHF
TRBJ2-7 - - TRBV6-6 TGTGCCAGCAGCCCGACCCACCCGCCCTACGAGCAGTACTTC CASSPTHPPYEQYF
TRBJ1-2 TRBD1 - TRBV18 TGTGCCAGCTCACTCTCTCCCCCGACGACAGGGACCTATGGCTACACCTTC CASSLSPPTTGTYGYTF
TRBJ1-2 - - TRBV4-3 TGCGCCAGCAGCCAAGAAGCCGTCGAGGGTTTCTATGGCTACACCTTC CASSQEAVEGFYGYTF
TRBJ2-7 TRBD2 - TRBV6-1 TGTGCCAGCAGTGACGCCCACGGGACTAGCGGGAGTAGGGAGCAGTACTTC CASSDAHGTSGSREQYF
TRBJ2-3 - - TRBV29-1 TGCAGCGTTGCAGGGGAGCTCACAGATACGCAGTATTTT CSVAGELTDTQYF
TRBJ2-7 - - TRBV9 TGTGCCAGCAGCGTAGCATCTGGTAACGGCGAGCAGTACTTC CASSVASGNGEQYF
TRBJ1-3 TRBD1 - TRBV18 TGTGCCAGCTCACTCCAGCGACAGGGGCTCTCTGGAAACACCATATATTTT CASSLQRQGLSGNTIYF
TRBJ2-1 TRBD2 - TRBV7-8 TGTGCCAGCAGCTTAGACCCCCCAGCGGGATCCTACAATGAGCAGTTCTTC CASSLDPPAGSYNEQFF
TRBJ2-3 TRBD2 - TRBV7-3 TGTGCCAGCAGCGTTTCTAGCGGGAGTGAAGCAGATACGCAGTATTTT CASSVSSGSEADTQYF
TRBJ2-7 - - TRBV5-1 TGCGCCAGCAGCTTGGTTACTGAGGGAACCTACGAGCAGTACTTC CASSLVTEGTYEQYF
TRBJ2-2 - - TRBV6-7 TGTGCCAGCAGTTTAGGAGATCCAAACACCGGGGAGCTGTTTTTT CASSLGDPNTGELFF
TRBJ2-4 - - TRBV7-9 TGTGCCAGCAGCTATCAGTTGAGGGACATTCAGTACTTC CASSYQLRDIQYF
TRBJ2-2 - once TRBV5-1 TGCGCCGCCAGGTCCCTACCCCCCACCGGGGAGCTGTTTTTT CAARSLPPTGELFF
TRBJ2-3 - - TRBV5-4 TGTGCCAGCAGCTTTCCTAACGGGAGTCCGCCAGATACGCAGTATTTT CASSFPNGSPPDTQYF
TRBJ1-2 TRBD1 - TRBV5-1 TGCGCCAGCAGCTTATTGGTGACAGGGAACTATGGCTACACCTTC CASSLLVTGNYGYTF
TRBJ2-1 TRBD1 - TRBV6-5 TGTGCCAGCAGTCCCAACAGGGGACCCTACAATGAGCAGTTCTTC CASSPNRGPYNEQFF
TRBJ2-7 TRBD1 - TRBV7-9 TGTGCCAGCAGCTCCTTAATACAGGGGGGATACGAGCAGTACTTC CASSSLIQGGYEQYF
TRBJ2-1 TRBD1 - TRBV5-4 TGTGCCAGCAGCTTGCCTCTACAGGGGATAGAAAATGAGCAGTTCTTC CASSLPLQGIENEQFF
TRBJ1-5 - - TRBV2 TGTGCCAGCAGTTCCCAGGGTGTGGGCAATCAGCCCCAGCATTTT CASSSQGVGNQPQHF
TRBJ2-7 - - TRBV5-6 TGTGCCAGCAGCTCCACCTACGAGCAGTACTTC CASSSTYEQYF
TRBJ2-1 - - TRBV18 TGTGCCAGCTCACCAGCGTGGGGGGAGAATGAGCAGTTCTTC CASSPAWGENEQFF
TRBJ2-2 - few TRBV2 TGTGCCAGCAGTGAAGCCGGGGCCGGGACCGGGGAGCTGTTTTTT CASSEAGAGTGELFF
TRBJ1-1 - - TRBV6-6 TGTGCCAGCCGTTCAGGGGCAGAACGGAACACTGAAGCTTTCTTT CASRSGAERNTEAFF
TRBJ1-1 - once TRBV7-3 TGTGCCAGCAGCCCCACGGGACCGAACACTGAAGCTTTCTTT CASSPTGPNTEAFF
TRBJ2-7 - - TRBV30 TGTGCCTGGAGTGTACTCAGCAGGGAGTACGAGCAGTACTTC CAWSVLSREYEQYF
TRBJ2-5 - - TRBV19 TGTGCCAGTAGTGTCGGCAGGATGTACCAAGAGACCCAGTACTTC CASSVGRMYQETQYF
TRBJ2-1 - - TRBV5-4 TGTGCCAGCAGCCGTGGGGGGCTATCCCTCTACAATGAGCAGTTCTTC CASSRGGLSLYNEQFF
TRBJ2-3 - - TRBV7-9 TGTGCCAGCAGCTTATCGCGCGGAACAGATACGCAGTATTTT CASSLSRGTDTQYF
TRBJ2-5 - - TRBV9 TGTGCCAGCAGCCCTACAGGAGAGACCCAGTACTTC CASSPTGETQYF
TRBJ2-5 - - TRBV7-3 TGTGCCAGCAGCCCGACAGGTTTAGAGACCCAGTACTTC CASSPTGLETQYF
TRBJ2-7 - - TRBV9 TGTGCCAGCAGCGCTAGAGCCGGCACCTCCGAGCAGTACTTC CASSARAGTSEQYF
TRBJ2-5 TRBD2 - TRBV5-4 TGTGCCAGCAGCTTGGGGCTAGCGGGAGGGGAAGAGACCCAGTACTTC CASSLGLAGGEETQYF
TRBJ2-3 TRBD2 - TRBV10-3 TGTGCCATCAGCAACGGACTAGCGGGATCTCTTGGCACAGATACGCAGTATTTT CAISNGLAGSLGTDTQYF
TRBJ2-7 - - TRBV21-1 TGTGCCAGCACCCACCCCTTTTTTTCCTACGAGCAGTACTTC CASTHPFFSYEQYF
TRBJ2-1 - - TRBV9 TGTGCCAGCAGCGTAGGCTCAAGCAATGAGCAGTTCTTC CASSVGSSNEQFF
TRBJ1-1 - - TRBV25-1 TGTGCCAGCTCGGGGCGGATGAACACTGAAGCTTTCTTT CASSGRMNTEAFF
TRBJ2-7 TRBD2 - TRBV10-2 TGCGCCAGCAAAGCGGGGGGAATCTACGAGCAGTACTTC CASKAGGIYEQYF
TRBJ2-7 TRBD2 - TRBV25-1 TGTGCCAGCAGTGCCCGAGCGGGGCCCTACGAGCAGTACTTC CASSARAGPYEQYF
TRBJ2-1 - - TRBV6-1 TGTGCCAGCACCGATACTAGCTTGGGTGAGCAGTTCTTC CASTDTSLGEQFF
TRBJ1-1 TRBD1 - TRBV7-8 TGTGCCAGCAGCGGACAGGGCCTCGACGGTGAAGCTTTCTTT CASSGQGLDGEAFF
TRBJ2-3 - - TRBV7-2 TGTGCCAGCAGCCGCGGGAACACAGATACGCAGTATTTT CASSRGNTDTQYF
TRBJ2-3 - - TRBV9 TGTGCCAGCAGCGTCTTAGGGTATGGCACAGATACGCAGTATTTT CASSVLGYGTDTQYF
TRBJ1-4 - - TRBV18 TGTGCCAGCTCACCGACGGCGAATGAAAAACTGTTTTTT CASSPTANEKLFF
TRBJ2-1 TRBD2 - TRBV7-3 TGTGCCAGCAGCCCAAAAAGCGGGAGCCACTACAATGAGCAGTTCTTC CASSPKSGSHYNEQFF
TRBJ2-5 - - TRBV11-2 TGTGCCAGCAGCTACCCGGGCTTACAAGAGACCCAGTACTTC CASSYPGLQETQYF
TRBJ2-7 TRBD2 - TRBV5-1 TGCGCCAGCCGACTAGCGGGAAGACAGTTGGGCGAGCAGTACTTC CASRLAGRQLGEQYF
TRBJ2-7 - - TRBV2 TGTGCCAGCAGTGAACCGGGACACTACGAGCAGTACTTC CASSEPGHYEQYF